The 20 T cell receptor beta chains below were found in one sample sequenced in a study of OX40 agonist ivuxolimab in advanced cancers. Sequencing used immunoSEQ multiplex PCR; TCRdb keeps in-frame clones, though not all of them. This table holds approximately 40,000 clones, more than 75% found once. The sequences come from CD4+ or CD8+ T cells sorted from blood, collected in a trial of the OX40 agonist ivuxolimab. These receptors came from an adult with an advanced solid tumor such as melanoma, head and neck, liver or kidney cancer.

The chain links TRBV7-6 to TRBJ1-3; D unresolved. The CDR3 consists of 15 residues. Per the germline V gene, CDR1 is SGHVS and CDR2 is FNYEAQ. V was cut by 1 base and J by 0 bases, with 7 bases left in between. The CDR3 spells CASSLDGPSGNTIYF. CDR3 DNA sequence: TGTGCCAGCAGCTTAGATGGGCCCTCTGGAAACACCATATATTTT.

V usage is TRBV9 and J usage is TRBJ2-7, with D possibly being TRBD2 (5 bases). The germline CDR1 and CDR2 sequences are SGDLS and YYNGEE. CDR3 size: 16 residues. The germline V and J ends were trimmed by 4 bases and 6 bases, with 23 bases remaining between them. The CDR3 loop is CASSQDGNRPNSEQYF. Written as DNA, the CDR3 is TGTGCCAGCAGCCAGGACGGGAACCGCCCAAACTCCGAGCAGTACTTC.

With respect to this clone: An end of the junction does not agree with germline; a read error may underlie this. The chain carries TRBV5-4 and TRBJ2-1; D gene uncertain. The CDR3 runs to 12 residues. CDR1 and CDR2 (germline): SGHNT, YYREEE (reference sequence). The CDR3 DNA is TGCCTTTGGGGAAGCTCCTACAATGAGCAGTTCTTC. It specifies CLWGSSYNEQFF. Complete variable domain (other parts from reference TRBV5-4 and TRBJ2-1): ETGVTQSPTHLIKTRGQQVTLRCSSQSGHNTVSWYQQALGQGPQFIFQYYREEENGRGNFPPRFSGLQFPNYSSELNVNALELDDSALYLCLWGSSYNEQFFGPGTRLTVL.

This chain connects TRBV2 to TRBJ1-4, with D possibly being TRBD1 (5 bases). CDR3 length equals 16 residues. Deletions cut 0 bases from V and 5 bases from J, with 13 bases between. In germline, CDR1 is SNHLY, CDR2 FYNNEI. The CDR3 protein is CASSEALGAENEKLFF. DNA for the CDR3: TGTGCCAGCAGTGAAGCGCTTGGGGCAGAAAATGAAAAACTGTTTTTT.

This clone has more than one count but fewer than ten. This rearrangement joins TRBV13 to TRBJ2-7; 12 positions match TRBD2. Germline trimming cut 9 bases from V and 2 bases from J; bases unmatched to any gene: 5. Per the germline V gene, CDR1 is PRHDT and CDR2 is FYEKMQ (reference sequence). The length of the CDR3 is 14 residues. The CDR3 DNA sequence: TGTGCCAGTTTGACTAGCGGGAGCCCCTACGAGCAGTACTTC. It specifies CASLTSGSPYEQYF.

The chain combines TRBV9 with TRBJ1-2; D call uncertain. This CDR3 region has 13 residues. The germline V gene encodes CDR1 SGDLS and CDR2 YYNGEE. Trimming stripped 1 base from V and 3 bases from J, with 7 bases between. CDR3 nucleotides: TGTGCCAGCAGCGTAAGCGAGTACTATGGCTACACCTTC. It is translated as CASSVSEYYGYTF.

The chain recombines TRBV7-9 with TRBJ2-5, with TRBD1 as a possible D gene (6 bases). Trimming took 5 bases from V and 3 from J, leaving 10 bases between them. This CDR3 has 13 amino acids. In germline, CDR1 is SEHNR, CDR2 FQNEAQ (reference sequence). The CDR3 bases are TGTGCCAGCAGCCCAGGGGCGGAAGAGACCCAGTACTTC. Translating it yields CASSPGAEETQYF. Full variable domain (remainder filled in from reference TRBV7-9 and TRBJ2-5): DTGVSQNPRHKITKRGQNVTFRCDPISEHNRLYWYRQTLGQGPEFLTYFQNEAQLEKSRLLSDRFSAERPKGSFSTLEIQRTEQGDSAMYLCASSPGAEETQYFGPGTRLLVL.

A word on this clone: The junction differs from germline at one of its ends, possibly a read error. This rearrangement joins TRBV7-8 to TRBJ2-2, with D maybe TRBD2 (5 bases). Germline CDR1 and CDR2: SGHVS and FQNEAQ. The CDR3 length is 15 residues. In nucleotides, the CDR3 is TGTGCCAGCAGCTTACTAATAAGGAACACCGGGGAGCTGCTTTTT. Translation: CASSLLIRNTGELLF.

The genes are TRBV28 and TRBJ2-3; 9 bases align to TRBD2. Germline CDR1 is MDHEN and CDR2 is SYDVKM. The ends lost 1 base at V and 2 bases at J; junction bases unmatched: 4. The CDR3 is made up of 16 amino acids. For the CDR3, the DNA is TGTGCCAGCAGTTTATTGACTAGCGGAAACACAGATACGCAGTATTTT. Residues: CASSLLTSGNTDTQYF.

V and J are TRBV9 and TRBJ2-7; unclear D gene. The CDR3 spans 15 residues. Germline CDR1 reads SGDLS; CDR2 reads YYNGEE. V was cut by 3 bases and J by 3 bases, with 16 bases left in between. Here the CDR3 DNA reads TGTGCCAGCAGCGCCCCAGGAGCCCCCCTCTACGAGCAGTACTTC. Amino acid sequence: CASSAPGAPLYEQYF.

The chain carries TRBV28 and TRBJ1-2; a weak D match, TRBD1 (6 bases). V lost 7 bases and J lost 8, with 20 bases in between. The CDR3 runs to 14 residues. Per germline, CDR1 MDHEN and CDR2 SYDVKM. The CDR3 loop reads CASTNRAGKWGYTF. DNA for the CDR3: TGTGCCAGCACCAACAGGGCGGGGAAATGGGGCTACACCTTC.

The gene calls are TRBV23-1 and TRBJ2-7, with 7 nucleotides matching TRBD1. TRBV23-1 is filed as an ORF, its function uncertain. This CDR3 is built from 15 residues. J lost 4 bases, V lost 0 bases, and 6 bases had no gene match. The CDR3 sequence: CASSQSGGFLYEQYF. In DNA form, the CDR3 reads TGCGCCAGCAGTCAATCAGGGGGCTTCTTGTACGAGCAGTACTTC.

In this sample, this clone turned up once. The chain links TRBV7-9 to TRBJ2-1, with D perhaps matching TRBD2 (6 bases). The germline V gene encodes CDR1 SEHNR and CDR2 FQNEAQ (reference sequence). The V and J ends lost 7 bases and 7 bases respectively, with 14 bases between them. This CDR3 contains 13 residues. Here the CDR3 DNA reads TGTGCCAGCACCCCATACGGGGGAAATGAGCAGTTCTTC. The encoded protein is CASTPYGGNEQFF.

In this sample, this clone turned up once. The CDR3 bases are TGTGCCACCAGCAGAGTTATAGGGTACGAAAAACTGTTTTTT. This codes for CATSRVIGYEKLFF. V gene TRBV15 combines with J gene TRBJ1-4; D not certain. The CDR3 contains 14 residues. V lost 1 base to trimming and J lost 8 bases, with 11 bases between them. Germline V gene lookup returns CDR1 LNHNV and CDR2 YYDKDF (reference sequence).

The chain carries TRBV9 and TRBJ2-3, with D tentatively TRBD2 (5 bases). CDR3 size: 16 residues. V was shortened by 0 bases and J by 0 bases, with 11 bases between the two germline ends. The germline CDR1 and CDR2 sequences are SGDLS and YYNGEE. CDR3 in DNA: TGTGCCAGCAGCGTAGCCTGGGGAGTTAGCACAGATACGCAGTATTTT. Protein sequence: CASSVAWGVSTDTQYF. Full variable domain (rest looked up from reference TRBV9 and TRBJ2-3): DSGVTQTPKHLITATGQRVTLRCSPRSGDLSVYWYQQSLDQGLQFLIQYYNGEERAKGNILERFSAQQFPDLHSELNLSSLELGDSALYFCASSVAWGVSTDTQYFGPGTRLTVL.

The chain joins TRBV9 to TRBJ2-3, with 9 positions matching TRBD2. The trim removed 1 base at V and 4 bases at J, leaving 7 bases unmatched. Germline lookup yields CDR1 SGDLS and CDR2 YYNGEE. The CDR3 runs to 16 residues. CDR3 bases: TGTGCCAGCAGCGTACGGCGGGAGGGCCCCTCAGATACGCAGTATTTT. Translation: CASSVRREGPSDTQYF.

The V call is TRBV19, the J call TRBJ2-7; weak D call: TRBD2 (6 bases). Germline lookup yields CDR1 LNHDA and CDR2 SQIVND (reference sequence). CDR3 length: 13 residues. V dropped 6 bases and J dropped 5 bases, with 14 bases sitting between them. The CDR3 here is CASSEGGMNEQYF. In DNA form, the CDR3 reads TGTGCCAGTAGCGAGGGAGGTATGAACGAGCAGTACTTC.

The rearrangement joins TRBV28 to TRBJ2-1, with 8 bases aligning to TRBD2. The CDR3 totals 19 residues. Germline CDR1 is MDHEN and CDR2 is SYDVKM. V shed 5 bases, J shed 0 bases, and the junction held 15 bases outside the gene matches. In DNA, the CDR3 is TGTGCCAGCAGTCTAAGGGGACTAGTTGGGGGAAGCTCCTACAATGAGCAGTTCTTC. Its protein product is CASSLRGLVGGSSYNEQFF.

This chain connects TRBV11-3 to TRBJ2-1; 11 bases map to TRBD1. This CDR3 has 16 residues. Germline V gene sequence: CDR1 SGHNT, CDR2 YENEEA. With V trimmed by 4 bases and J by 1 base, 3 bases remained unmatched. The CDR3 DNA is TGTGCCAGCAGCTCTCGGGACAGGGGGTCCTACAATGAGCAGTTCTTC. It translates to CASSSRDRGSYNEQFF.

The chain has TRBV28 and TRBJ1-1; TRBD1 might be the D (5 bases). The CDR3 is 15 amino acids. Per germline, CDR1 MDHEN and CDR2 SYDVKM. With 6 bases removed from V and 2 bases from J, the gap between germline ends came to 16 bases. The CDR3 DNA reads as TGTGCCAGCAGACCCCATTGGACATCCAACACTGAAGCTTTCTTT. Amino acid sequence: CASRPHWTSNTEAFF. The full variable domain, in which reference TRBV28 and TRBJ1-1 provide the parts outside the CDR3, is DVKVTQSSRYLVKRTGEKVFLECVQDMDHENMFWYRQDPGLGLRLIYFSYDVKMKEKGDIPEGYSVSREKKERFSLILESASTNQTSMYLCASRPHWTSNTEAFFGQGTRLTVV.